The sequence of this T cell receptor beta chain was determined in a study of OX40 agonist ivuxolimab in advanced cancers. Study outcomes and limitations: Mean expanded clone counts were higher in CD8+ than CD4+ T cells.

This CDR3 has 19 amino acids. The V gene's germline CDR1 is LGHNA and CDR2 YSLEER. V was shortened by 3 bases and J by 3 bases, with 24 bases between the two germline ends. Libraries were prepared by immunoSEQ multiplex PCR; TCRdb keeps only in-frame clonotypes and omits some of them. The sample lists about 70,000 clones; about 81% were seen once. Worth noting for this clone: The antigen is undetermined.

The chain couples TRBV4-3 to TRBJ2-1; tentatively, D is TRBD1 or TRBD2 (5 bases each). The clonotype was recovered from an adult with an advanced solid tumor such as melanoma, head and neck, liver or kidney cancer. Sequencing was performed on CD4+ or CD8+ T cells sorted from blood, taken in a trial of the OX40 agonist ivuxolimab. The CDR3 region is CASSHKWGISDLYYNEQFF. CDR3 nucleotide sequence: TGCGCCAGCAGCCACAAGTGGGGGATCAGCGACTTATACTACAATGAGCAGTTCTTC.